This is a list of T cell receptor beta chains from one sample in a study of T cell repertoires in ileal Crohn's disease. Assay: immunoSEQ multiplex PCR; the TCRdb copy retains only in-frame clones and omits some. The sample lists about 15,000 clones; 70% to 85% were seen once. The material sequenced was ileal tissue. The receptors stem from an adult with Crohn's disease. The CDR3 runs from the conserved cysteine through the conserved F or W. A D gene is named only where the DNA matches it firmly. Clone sizes are given selectively: once, few, many, or a class where the clone is expanded.

V gene	D gene	clone size	J gene	CDR3 protein	CDR3 DNA
TRBV5-8	TRBD1	.	TRBJ1-5	CASTQGEFSNQPQHF	TGTGCCAGCACTCAGGGGGAATTTAGCAATCAGCCCCAGCATTTT
TRBV6-5	TRBD1	.	TRBJ2-5	CASIVRDRGLETQYF	TGTGCCAGCATCGTCCGGGACAGGGGACTTGAGACCCAGTACTTC
TRBV27	TRBD1	few	TRBJ2-7	CASSPLGTGIYEQYF	TGTGCCAGCAGTCCCCTCGGGACAGGGATCTACGAGCAGTACTTC
TRBV7-2	.	.	TRBJ1-5	CASSLGQNNQPQHF	TGTGCCAGCAGCTTAGGCCAGAACAATCAGCCCCAGCATTTT
TRBV11-2	TRBD1	.	TRBJ2-7	CASSSRGTGGSYEQYF	TGTGCCAGCAGCTCACGGGGGACAGGGGGCTCCTACGAGCAGTACTTC
TRBV28	.	.	TRBJ2-1	CASSLQGGGYNEQFF	TGTGCCAGCAGTTTACAGGGCGGCGGCTACAATGAGCAGTTCTTC
TRBV16	.	.	TRBJ1-2	CASSPNGGGAYTF	TGTGCCAGCTCTCCGAACGGAGGGGGGGCCTACACCTTC
TRBV2	TRBD2	.	TRBJ2-1	CASRDGTSGSNEQFF	TGTGCCAGCAGAGACGGGACTAGCGGGAGCAATGAGCAGTTCTTC
TRBV5-6	TRBD2	.	TRBJ2-7	CASSFAGGGGDEQYF	TGTGCCAGCAGCTTTGCGGGAGGAGGGGGGGACGAGCAGTACTTC
TRBV9	TRBD2	.	TRBJ2-1	CASSPRGLAGFSTYNEQFF	TGTGCCAGCAGCCCCCGCGGGCTAGCGGGGTTTTCAACCTACAATGAGCAGTTCTTC
TRBV6-1	TRBD1	.	TRBJ1-1	CASRGTGEDAFF	TGTGCCAGCAGGGGGACAGGGGAGGATGCTTTCTTT
TRBV19	TRBD1	.	TRBJ2-7	CASSIAGTGGYEQYF	TGTGCCAGTAGTATAGCGGGCACAGGGGGCTACGAGCAGTACTTC
TRBV7-9	TRBD2	.	TRBJ2-1	CASSSGSGRFEQFF	TGTGCCAGCAGCTCAGGTAGCGGGAGGTTTGAGCAGTTCTTC
TRBV7-9	.	.	TRBJ2-7	CASSLASGHTYEQYF	TGTGCCAGCAGCTTAGCCTCGGGACACACCTACGAGCAGTACTTC
TRBV18	.	.	TRBJ1-1	CASSGVSEAFF	TGTGCCAGCTCCGGGGTTAGTGAAGCTTTCTTT
TRBV29-1	.	.	TRBJ2-3	CSVPGGSRDTQYF	TGCAGCGTCCCAGGAGGTTCTAGAGATACGCAGTATTTT
TRBV5-6	TRBD2	.	TRBJ2-7	CASGWDVGGRPSYEQYF	TGTGCCAGCGGCTGGGACGTTGGCGGGAGGCCCTCCTACGAGCAGTACTTC
TRBV19	.	.	TRBJ2-7	CASSTQASSYEQYF	TGTGCCAGTAGTACACAGGCGAGCTCCTACGAGCAGTACTTC
TRBV6-4	TRBD2	.	TRBJ2-1	CASSETSGGGNEQFF	TGTGCCAGCAGTGAGACTAGCGGGGGGGGGAATGAGCAGTTCTTC
TRBV5-6	TRBD2	.	TRBJ2-1	CASSSTSGDEQFF	TGTGCCAGCAGCTCAACTAGCGGGGATGAGCAGTTCTTC
TRBV6-6	TRBD1	.	TRBJ1-2	CASSDSGTGYGYTF	TGTGCCAGCAGTGACTCCGGGACAGGCTATGGCTACACCTTC
TRBV7-6	.	medium-sized	TRBJ1-6	CASSFSGESPLHF	TGTGCCAGCAGCTTCTCGGGGGAATCACCCCTCCACTTT
TRBV11-2	.	.	TRBJ2-6	CATRQSGANVLTF	TGTGCCACTAGACAGTCTGGGGCCAACGTCCTGACTTTC
TRBV6-1	TRBD1	.	TRBJ1-5	CASSDRDQPQHF	TGTGCCAGCAGCGACAGGGATCAGCCCCAGCATTTT
TRBV29-1	TRBD2	.	TRBJ2-5	CSVTRGDGETQYF	TGCAGCGTTACCCGGGGGGACGGGGAGACCCAGTACTTC
TRBV6-6	TRBD2	once	TRBJ2-1	CASTLRLAGGYNEQFF	TGTGCCAGCACCCTACGACTAGCGGGAGGGTACAATGAGCAGTTCTTC
TRBV27	TRBD1	.	TRBJ1-1	CASSLGDRNTEAFF	TGTGCCAGCAGTTTAGGGGACAGGAACACTGAAGCTTTCTTT
TRBV18	TRBD1	.	TRBJ1-2	CASSQQGADGYTF	TGTGCCAGCTCACAACAGGGGGCGGATGGCTACACCTTC
TRBV7-3	.	.	TRBJ1-6	CASSLGGVGSPLHF	TGTGCCAGCAGCTTAGGGGGGGTAGGCTCACCCCTCCACTTT
TRBV19	.	.	TRBJ1-1	CASSYRGTEAFF	TGTGCCAGTAGTTATCGGGGCACTGAAGCTTTCTTT
TRBV14	.	.	TRBJ1-1	CASSHRQRSIAFF	TGTGCCAGCAGCCACCGACAGAGGTCGATAGCTTTCTTT
TRBV9	TRBD1	.	TRBJ1-2	CASSGGGWTGVFGYGYTF	TGTGCCAGCAGCGGCGGTGGTTGGACAGGGGTTTTTGGATATGGCTACACCTTC
TRBV19	.	.	TRBJ2-6	CASSIGQAGANVLTF	TGTGCCAGTAGTATTGGGCAGGCTGGGGCCAACGTCCTGACTTTC
TRBV5-4	.	.	TRBJ1-1	CASSPGMNTEAFF	TGTGCCAGCAGCCCCGGGATGAACACTGAAGCTTTCTTT
TRBV5-1	TRBD1	.	TRBJ2-1	CASSLSGTGTHEQFF	TGCGCCAGCAGCTTGTCCGGGACAGGGACCCATGAGCAGTTCTTC
TRBV7-9	.	.	TRBJ1-1	CASSFEQNTEAFF	TGTGCCAGCAGTTTTGAACAGAACACTGAAGCTTTCTTT
TRBV18	.	.	TRBJ2-7	CASSPRTDYEQYF	TGTGCCAGCTCACCGAGGACAGACTACGAGCAGTACTTC
TRBV2	.	.	TRBJ2-7	CASSPDRLTYEQYF	TGTGCCAGCAGTCCCGACAGACTGACCTACGAGCAGTACTTC
TRBV18	TRBD1	once	TRBJ1-1	CASPDTGENPEAFF	TGTGCCAGCCCGGACACAGGGGAGAACCCTGAAGCTTTCTTT
TRBV15	TRBD2	few	TRBJ2-3	CATSTLAGEVDTQYF	TGTGCCACCAGCACACTAGCGGGAGAGGTTGATACGCAGTATTTT
TRBV6-6	.	once	TRBJ1-3	CASTSGTISGNTIYF	TGTGCCAGCACTTCAGGCACAATCTCTGGAAACACCATATATTTT
TRBV7-9	.	few	TRBJ1-1	CASSLEGRGQNTEAFF	TGTGCCAGCAGCTTAGAAGGAAGGGGCCAGAACACTGAAGCTTTCTTT
TRBV9	TRBD2	once	TRBJ2-5	CASSRPSGGGQETQYF	TGTGCCAGCAGCCGTCCTAGCGGGGGGGGGCAAGAGACCCAGTACTTC
TRBV6-1	TRBD1	medium-sized	TRBJ1-1	CASSVGDRGTEAFF	TGTGCCAGCAGTGTAGGGGACAGGGGGACTGAAGCTTTCTTT
TRBV27	TRBD1	few	TRBJ1-2	CASSLSQGGPYGYTF	TGTGCCAGCAGTTTGTCTCAGGGGGGACCCTATGGCTACACCTTC
TRBV11-3	.	.	TRBJ1-1	CASSSQETEAFF	TGTGCCAGCAGCTCACAGGAAACTGAAGCTTTCTTT
TRBV5-6	TRBD1	.	TRBJ2-7	CASRITGTAGSYEQYF	TGTGCCAGCAGGATTACCGGGACAGCTGGTTCCTACGAGCAGTACTTC
TRBV5-1	.	.	TRBJ1-4	CASSPPTPGTGEKLFF	TGCGCCAGCAGCCCTCCTACCCCCGGGACTGGTGAAAAACTGTTTTTT
TRBV7-3	TRBD2	.	TRBJ2-5	CASSQSTSQSQYF	TGTGCCAGCAGTCAATCGACTAGCCAGAGCCAGTACTTC
TRBV6-1	.	few	TRBJ2-5	CASSEMSGGWETQYF	TGTGCCAGCAGTGAAATGTCAGGGGGGTGGGAGACCCAGTACTTC